This T cell receptor (beta chain) is from a study of identical twins (dated by TCRdb to about 2016). Turning to the overall study: The study deep-sequenced TCR alpha and beta repertoires from monozygotic twins, unrelated adults of various ages and cord blood to test whether fetal clonotypes persist. To rule out contamination, replicate twin experiments were performed at different times with different library preparation protocols. What the authors observed across the whole study: Fewer insertions were carried by abundant cord blood beta clonotypes; a weaker similar trend was observed in young adult naive repertoires, while no such trend was observed in memory repertoires. Because the same donors could not be followed over many years, conclusions were based on cross-sectional statistical analysis. Invariant T cells such as MAIT and iNKT could partly confound zero-insertion analyses, although diverse VJ usage argued against such confounding for most clonotypes. Out-of-frame TCR alpha sharing in monozygotic twins was systematically underestimated by recombination models, whereas sharing between unrelated individuals was in agreement with the recombination models. The excess sharing between twins in beta out-of-frame sequences was weaker because fewer shared sequences reduced the signal-to-noise ratio. Out-of-frame TCR alpha sequences shared between twins showed an excess of low generation-probability sequences compared with coincidental sharing between unrelated individuals.

Library creation used 5' RACE. TCRdb names Illumina HiSeq 2000 as the instrument used. A universal primer binding site was added through template switching, and the final cDNA carried a unique molecular identifier so that TCR cDNA molecules could be counted accurately. Specific primers in the conserved constant-segment region were used to synthesize first-strand cDNA for the TCR alpha and beta chains. To control for contamination, every cDNA library carried two barcodes: a SMART-Mk sample barcode plus Illumina barcodes. TruSeq adapter sequences along with Illumina sample barcodes were introduced in two successive PCR steps. The TCR alpha and beta cDNA libraries were sequenced on the Illumina HiSeq platform using custom primers. The source study handled its data this way. Unique molecular identifiers were extracted from raw reads with MiGEC, and CDR3 positions were determined with MiXCR. Recombination models were inferred per individual with the repgenHMM and IGoR tools using an EM algorithm. The analysis of shared clonotypes was done with the tcR package in R, with sharing normalized by the product of cloneset sizes. Out-of-frame nonproductive sequences were analyzed to study raw recombination free of thymic and clonal selection effects. TCRdb redid the processing of the public reads, applying fastp at Q25 and MiXCR, and retained in-frame beta chains. CDR3 protein sequences are deduplicated, and each keeps its most common genes and DNA. TCRdb assigned the V and J calls; the authors' analysis was not used. This sample is represented by 500,000 or so distinct CDR3 sequences; around 14% of them were singletons. About 0.54% of the sample is held by the ten biggest clonotypes.

The germline V gene encodes CDR1 SQVTM and CDR2 ANQGSEA. The CDR3 measures 12 amino acids from cysteine to phenylalanine. The read is trimmed to its CDR3 DNA, 36 bases read in frame from base 1. A distance of 15 bases separates the germline ends of V and J, which lose 8 bases and 5 bases respectively. There are many counts of this clonotype. Its antigen remains unidentified. One base away there is no much larger clone; base qualities are not given. Every donor was a healthy Caucasian. Three pairs of female monozygotic twins, all aged roughly 18 to 29 years, made up the twin cohort. Positive isolation kits from Invitrogen were used to isolate the CD4+ and CD8+ T cell populations. These data also formed part of another study, on yellow fever vaccine responses in identical twins. That second publication adds: The authors reported that the T cell response to vaccination in identical twins appeared partly convergent and partly personalized. The study precisely tracked vaccine-responding T cell clones in identical twins.

The sequence joins TRBV29-1 to TRBJ2-5, with TRBD2 as a weak D call on 6 bases. This receptor was obtained from a woman aged 18-29 years in good health. The sample was CD4+ T cells sorted from blood. Here is the DNA: TGCAGCAGCCGGGGGAATTCCGAGACCCAGTACTTC. This sequence encodes CSSRGNSETQYF.